Each of the 30 T cell receptor beta chains below was sequenced from the same sample in a study of T cell repertoires in cytomegalovirus infection. TCRdb passed the reads through MiXCR, listing each CDR3 protein once. The table shows roughly 240,000 distinct CDR3 sequences, with roughly 6.5% occurring only once. Material for sequencing was PBMCs. All receptors derive from a human donor in good health (CMV status not recorded). Some clones in this sample may be carry-over from other donors' samples.

This clonotype was counted many times. The chain is built from TRBV7-2 and TRBJ1-1, with 7 bases that match TRBD1. The CDR3 length is 14 residues. Looked up from germline, CDR1 is SGHTA and CDR2 is FQGNSA. Losses at the gene ends were 3 bases for V and 1 base for J; bases not matched to a gene: 2. The CDR3 reads CASSFRTGNTEAFF. Written as DNA, the CDR3 is TGTGCCAGCAGCTTTCGGACAGGGAACACTGAAGCTTTCTTT.

This clonotype has at least ten counts. The chain uses TRBV7-2 and TRBJ1-3; D gene ambiguous. The V and J ends lost 1 base and 0 bases respectively, with 10 bases between them. Per germline, CDR1 SGHTA and CDR2 FQGNSA. The CDR3 length is 16 residues. CDR3 sequence (DNA): TGTGCCAGCAGCTTAGGGCAGAAATTCTCTGGAAACACCATATATTTT. It is translated as CASSLGQKFSGNTIYF.

Ten or more counts support this clonotype. The chain joins TRBV15 to TRBJ1-5; no clear D. Trimming removed 0 bases at V and 4 bases at J, with 10 bases between. Germline CDR1 LNHNV, CDR2 YYDKDF (reference sequence). CDR3 length: 15 residues. The CDR3 loop is CATSRDGQYNQPQHF. The CDR3 DNA reads TGTGCCACCAGCAGAGATGGGCAGTATAATCAGCCCCAGCATTTT. The full variable domain, its missing parts supplied by reference TRBV15 and TRBJ1-5, is DAMVIQNPRYQVTQFGKPVTLSCSQTLNHNVMYWYQQKSSQAPKLLFHYYDKDFNNEADTPDNFQSRRPNTSFCFLDIRSPGLGDTAMYLCATSRDGQYNQPQHFGDGTRLSIL.

V usage is TRBV28 and J usage is TRBJ2-2, with TRBD1 matching 9 bases. The CDR3 runs 16 residues. The germline gives CDR1 MDHEN, CDR2 SYDVKM. J lost 4 bases, V lost 5 bases, and 8 bases had no gene match. The CDR3: CASSPEDRGGTGELFF. CDR3 coding DNA: TGTGCCAGCAGTCCAGAGGACAGGGGAGGCACCGGGGAGCTGTTTTTT. Filled out from reference TRBV28 and TRBJ2-2, the complete variable domain reads DVKVTQSSRYLVKRTGEKVFLECVQDMDHENMFWYRQDPGLGLRLIYFSYDVKMKEKGDIPEGYSVSREKKERFSLILESASTNQTSMYLCASSPEDRGGTGELFFGEGSRLTVL.

The chain recombines TRBV20-1 with TRBJ1-5; the match to TRBD1 covers 7 bases. Germline CDR1 DFQATT, CDR2 SNEGSKA (reference sequence). V was clipped by 4 bases and J by 2 bases; unmatched bases: 11. The CDR3 sequence is 16 residues long. The CDR3 protein is CSATLDRVVGNQPQHF. The CDR3 nucleotides read TGCAGTGCTACCCTAGACAGGGTGGTTGGCAATCAGCCCCAGCATTTT.

This clonotype was seen many times. The genes are TRBV7-2 and TRBJ2-1; D is ambiguous. Trimming left V 5 bases short and J 10 bases short, with 15 bases between. CDR3 length: 13 residues. The germline V gene has CDR1 SGHTA and CDR2 FQGNSA. CDR3 sequence (DNA): TGTGCCAGCAGCCTAGAAGGGCCTTTCGAGCAGTTCTTC. It translates to CASSLEGPFEQFF. The full variable domain, its missing parts supplied by reference TRBV7-2 and TRBJ2-1, is GAGVSQSPSNKVTEKGKDVELRCDPISGHTALYWYRQSLGQGLEFLIYFQGNSAPDKSGLPSDRFSAERTGGSVSTLTIQRTQQEDSAVYLCASSLEGPFEQFFGPGTRLTVL.

Ten or more counts support this clonotype. The CDR3 DNA follows: TGTGCCAGCTCACCCCGGACCTCGAACACCGGGGAGCTGTTTTTT. As protein: CASSPRTSNTGELFF. The chain is built from TRBV18 and TRBJ2-2, with D unresolved. Trimming cost V 3 bases and J 0 bases, with 8 bases left between them. CDR1 is KGHSH, CDR2 LQKENI, per germline. This CDR3 has 15 amino acids.

The sample holds many counts of this clonotype. The chain has TRBV29-1 and TRBJ2-7, with TRBD1 matching 9 bases. Losses at the gene ends were 4 bases for V and 3 bases for J; bases not matched to a gene: 7. The CDR3 extends over 14 amino acids. CDR1 and CDR2 (germline): SQVTM, ANQGSEA. The CDR3 loop is CSVGGTGYRYEQYF. The CDR3 DNA follows: TGCAGCGTTGGGGGGACAGGGTATCGCTACGAGCAGTACTTC.

This clonotype occurred many times. The chain recombines TRBV20-1 with TRBJ1-1; D possibly corresponds to TRBD1 (5 bases). Germline V CDR1 and CDR2: DFQATT, SNEGSKA (reference sequence). This CDR3 region has 12 residues. V shed 2 bases and J shed 4 bases, with 8 bases lying between them. For the CDR3, the DNA is TGCAGTGCTAGAAGGGGACCCACTGAAGCTTTCTTT. This translates into CSARRGPTEAFF.

This clonotype was observed a handful of times. V gene TRBV29-1 combines with J gene TRBJ2-5, with D perhaps given as TRBD1 or TRBD2 (6 bases each). There are 17 residues in the CDR3. Germline assignment: CDR1 SQVTM and CDR2 ANQGSEA. V lost 0 bases to trimming and J lost 1 base, with 18 bases between them. The CDR3 reads CSVEDLGTGATQETQYF. CDR3 coding DNA: TGCAGCGTTGAAGATCTTGGAACGGGGGCGACCCAAGAGACCCAGTACTTC.

This clonotype appeared a single time. This chain links TRBV5-5 with TRBJ2-7, with 7 positions matching TRBD1. Trimming removed 3 bases from V and 2 bases from J; junction bases left unmatched: 8. CDR1 and CDR2 from the germline V gene are SGHKS and YYEKEE (reference sequence). CDR3 size: 15 residues. The chain's CDR3 is CASSSTSGQTYEQYF. The CDR3 region has the DNA TGTGCCAGCAGCTCCACCTCGGGACAGACCTACGAGCAGTACTTC. Drawing the rest from reference TRBV5-5 and TRBJ2-7, the complete variable domain is DAGVTQSPTHLIKTRGQQVTLRCSPISGHKSVSWYQQVLGQGPQFIFQYYEKEERGRGNFPDRFSARQFPNYSSELNVNALLLGDSALYLCASSSTSGQTYEQYFGPGTRLTVT.

To note about this clonotype: A read error may explain this, as a much larger clone is one base away. This rearrangement joins TRBV20-1 to TRBJ2-7; maybe TRBD1 (6 bases). The CDR3 extends over 13 amino acids. Looked up from germline, CDR1 is DFQATT and CDR2 is SNEGSKA (reference sequence). Trimming cost V 4 bases and J 6 bases, with 16 bases left between them. For the CDR3, the DNA is TGCAGTGCTACAGGGGCAGGCCGGGGCGAGCAGTACTTC. It yields the protein CSATGAGRGEQYF.

This clonotype was counted many times. The chain recombines TRBV28 with TRBJ1-2, with unresolved D. V was pared by 3 bases and J by 5 bases, with 10 bases between. Germline CDR1 MDHEN, CDR2 SYDVKM. The CDR3 runs 13 residues. The CDR3 nucleotides read TGTGCCAGCAGTTTTCGAGGCGGATATGGCTACACCTTC. Residues: CASSFRGGYGYTF.

Comments on this clonotype: This clone may be a read error of a much larger clone one base away. The rearrangement joins TRBV5-6 to TRBJ1-2; 9 bases line up with TRBD1. This CDR3 is built from 15 residues. The germline CDR1 and CDR2 sequences are SGHDT and YYEEEE. Here the CDR3 reads CVSSFWDRDSYGYTF. CDR3 nucleotide sequence: TGTGTCAGCAGCTTCTGGGACAGGGACTCCTATGGCTACACCTTC.

This clonotype showed up many times. The rearrangement uses TRBV7-2 and TRBJ1-5; 8 bases fit TRBD1. This CDR3 comprises 15 residues. Germline V gene data show CDR1 as SGHTA and CDR2 as FQGNSA. V was clipped by 5 bases and J by 5 bases; unmatched bases: 8. For the CDR3, the DNA is TGTGCCAGCAGCCTATGGACAGGGTATGATCAGCCCCAGCATTTT. Translating it yields CASSLWTGYDQPQHF.

The V and J genes are TRBV29-1 and TRBJ2-1; no firm D call. CDR3 length equals 12 residues. CDR1 is SQVTM, CDR2 ANQGSEA, per germline. V lost 0 bases and J 4 bases, leaving 4 bases between the germline ends. In DNA form, the CDR3 reads TGCAGCGTTGAAGAGAGATACAATGAGCAGTTCTTC. The encoded protein is CSVEERYNEQFF.

Many counts were recorded for this clonotype. This chain uses TRBV7-2 with TRBJ1-1, with D maybe TRBD1 (6 bases). This CDR3 region has 13 residues. V lost 4 bases and J lost 5, with 11 bases in between. Germline V lookup: CDR1 SGHTA, CDR2 FQGNSA. CDR3 in amino acids: CASSSGGPTEAFF. For the CDR3, the DNA is TGTGCCAGCAGCTCGGGGGGGCCTACTGAAGCTTTCTTT.

This clonotype was detected ten times or more. The rearrangement links TRBV7-2 to TRBJ1-5; 7 bases map to TRBD1. The V segment lost 5 bases and the J segment 7 bases; nucleotides outside the gene matches: 8. Looked up from germline, CDR1 is SGHTA and CDR2 is FQGNSA. CDR3 length: 14 residues. CDR3 coding DNA: TGTGCCAGCAGCATGGACAGGATTGGACAGCCCCAGCATTTT. As protein: CASSMDRIGQPQHF.

This chain links TRBV20-1 with TRBJ1-5; 7 nucleotides match TRBD1. The germline CDR1 and CDR2 sequences are DFQATT and SNEGSKA (reference sequence). V dropped 0 bases and J dropped 6; count of bases not matched to a gene: 8. CDR3 size: 15 residues. CDR3 in amino acids: CSARDRAGGLQPQHF. The CDR3 DNA is TGCAGTGCTAGAGATCGGGCAGGGGGACTTCAGCCCCAGCATTTT.

In this sample, this clonotype turned up many times. The V gene is TRBV11-2, the J gene TRBJ2-1; 7 positions agree with TRBD1. The trim removed 5 bases at V and 0 bases at J, leaving 7 bases unmatched. Germline loops: CDR1 SGHAT, CDR2 FQNNGV. The CDR3 contains 16 residues. CDR3 nucleotide sequence: TGTGCCAGCAGCCCTATACAGGGGAGCTCCTACAATGAGCAGTTCTTC. Encoded protein: CASSPIQGSSYNEQFF.

This clonotype has a count of ten or more. The rearrangement uses TRBV28 and TRBJ2-1; D is undetermined. Trimming took off 2 bases at V and 1 base at J, with 15 bases between the two ends. This CDR3 spans 17 amino acids. CDR1 and CDR2 from the germline V gene are MDHEN and SYDVKM. CDR3 residues: CASSLTQVVRSYNEQFF. The CDR3 DNA reads TGTGCCAGCAGTTTAACCCAGGTGGTGAGGTCCTACAATGAGCAGTTCTTC.

Many counts were recorded for this clonotype. The chain is built from TRBV4-3 and TRBJ1-2; 10 bases match TRBD1. This CDR3 is 13 amino acids long. V was pared by 4 bases and J by 11 bases, with 7 bases of the junction left unmatched. CDR1 is LGHNA, CDR2 YSLEER, per germline. As DNA, the CDR3 is TGCGCCAGCAGCCCAGTGGGACAGGGGCTATACACCTTC. Its translation: CASSPVGQGLYTF.

The chain recombines TRBV6-2 or TRBV6-3 with TRBJ2-2; TRBD1 or TRBD2 may be the D gene (5 bases each). V was cut by 6 bases and J by 6 bases, with 17 bases left in between. The CDR3 contains 15 residues. Germline V CDR1 and CDR2: MNHEY, SVGEGT. The CDR3 DNA is TGTGCCAGCAGGGAGGAAACAACAGGCGCCGGGGAGCTGTTTTTT. Its protein product is CASREETTGAGELFF.

This clonotype was picked up many times. The chain recombines TRBV11-2 with TRBJ2-5, with no clear D. This CDR3 has 13 amino acids. Germline V CDR1 and CDR2: SGHAT, FQNNGV. The V gene lost 4 bases and the J gene lost 5 bases, with 11 bases spanning the gap. Here the CDR3 reads CASSSQDQETQYF. The CDR3 bases are TGTGCCAGCAGCTCTCAAGATCAGGAGACCCAGTACTTC.

In this sample, this clonotype turned up many times. The rearrangement links TRBV7-2 to TRBJ1-1, with 7 bases identical to TRBD1. Germline CDR1 is SGHTA and CDR2 is FQGNSA. The CDR3 runs to 16 residues. V gave up 2 bases and J gave up 1 base; unmatched junction bases: 7. The CDR3 here is CASSLSRGRANTEAFF. The CDR3 DNA reads TGTGCCAGCAGCTTAAGTAGGGGGCGAGCGAACACTGAAGCTTTCTTT.

This clonotype was recorded at least ten times. V is TRBV28 and J is TRBJ2-7; D possibly corresponds to TRBD2 (6 bases). CDR3 length: 15 amino acids. Trimming cost V 5 bases and J 4 bases, with 18 bases left between them. Germline CDR1 reads MDHEN; CDR2 reads SYDVKM. The CDR3 spells CASSPPGLPDYEQYF. DNA for the CDR3: TGTGCCAGCAGTCCACCGGGACTCCCAGATTACGAGCAGTACTTC.

To note about this clonotype: The junction departs from germline at one end; a sequencing error may be responsible. The chain joins TRBV2 to TRBJ2-1, with no clear D. This CDR3 is built from 14 residues. Germline values: CDR1 SNHLY, CDR2 FYNNEI. The CDR3 is CANSVRQVDNEQFF. The CDR3 region has the DNA TGTGCCAACAGTGTAAGGCAGGTAGACAATGAGCAGTTCTTC.

This clonotype was recorded many times. The J gene is TRBJ2-4, the V gene TRBV29-1; possibly TRBD1 or TRBD2 for D (5 bases each). CDR1 and CDR2 from the germline V gene are SQVTM and ANQGSEA. Trimming left V 4 bases short and J 6 bases short, with 10 bases between. The CDR3 spans 12 residues. The CDR3 DNA reads TGCAGCGTTGTGGGGGTTACAAACATTCAGTACTTC. Residues: CSVVGVTNIQYF.

This clonotype was seen ten or more times. The chain combines TRBV4-1 with TRBJ2-5; D perhaps matches TRBD2 (5 bases). Trimming removed 0 bases from V and 7 bases from J, with 6 bases in between. Germline V gene data show CDR1 as MGHRA and CDR2 as YSYEKL. The CDR3 is 12 residues long. The CDR3, as DNA: TGCGCCAGCAGCCAAGACGGAGGGACCCAGTACTTC. It codes for CASSQDGGTQYF.

The sample holds a few counts of this clonotype. This chain joins TRBV29-1 and TRBJ1-2; 9 positions match TRBD1. Germline lookup yields CDR1 SQVTM and CDR2 ANQGSEA. With V trimmed by 6 bases and J by 0 bases, 2 bases remained unmatched. CDR3 length: 13 amino acids. The CDR3 protein is CSVGTGPNYGYTF. For the CDR3, the DNA is TGCAGCGTCGGGACAGGGCCTAACTATGGCTACACCTTC.